The clone carrying this T cell receptor (beta chain) has ten or more counts. As yet, its antigen is unknown. The sample is drawn from a study of T cells in Graves' hyperthyroidism and ophthalmopathy. V lost 4 bases, J lost 3 bases, and 12 bases lay in between. Germline lookup yields CDR1 SEHNR and CDR2 FQNEAQ (reference sequence). This CDR3 has 15 amino acids. Overall study results and limits: A model using 13 V-J features told ophthalmopathy apart from stable hyperthyroidism.

Using RNA transcripts as the source, TCR beta CDR3 regions were amplified. An initial round of RT-PCR targeting the TCR CDR3 relied on the HTBI primer set. TCRdb redid the calling of the multiplex PCR reads with MiXCR, one entry per CDR3 protein. The sample has about 98,000 distinct CDR3 sequences; roughly 40% are singletons. Graves' hyperthyroidism showing no ophthalmopathy progression within 18 months was considered stable. On the basis of clinical symptoms, serum thyroxine and TRAb, thyroid ultrasound and orbital computed tomography, diagnoses were made. V is TRBV7-9 and J is TRBJ1-4; tentative D call: TRBD1 (5 bases). The sequence was obtained from a woman under 40 with Graves' hyperthyroidism. Sequenced: peripheral blood or thyroid tissue (not recorded which). CDR3 amino acids: CASSYSRVANEKLFF. For the CDR3, the DNA is TGTGCCAGCAGCTACTCCAGGGTGGCTAATGAAAAACTGTTTTTT.